Below, 22 T cell receptor beta chains from the same sample are listed, as sequenced in a study of control samples from healthy donors and cancer patients. TCRdb keeps only in-frame clones here, not all; method: immunoSEQ multiplex PCR. The sample carries around 80,000 clones, about 88% recorded once. Specimen: blood. These receptors came from a woman in her fifties or sixties in good health.

The chain joins TRBV19 to TRBJ2-4; D might be TRBD2 (5 bases). The germline gives CDR1 LNHDA, CDR2 SQIVND (reference sequence). Trimming stripped 3 bases from V and 1 base from J, with 16 bases between. This CDR3 region has 17 residues. For the CDR3, the DNA is TGTGCCAGTAGTATTGCTACGAGGGCTTTGGCCAAAAACATTCAGTACTTC. It encodes CASSIATRALAKNIQYF.

The CDR3 loop is CASSLSGGALFYEQYF. The CDR3, as DNA: TGTGCCAGCAGCTTAAGCGGGGGGGCACTTTTCTACGAGCAGTACTTC. The chain joins TRBV7-2 to TRBJ2-7; 10 nucleotides line up with TRBD2. Per germline, CDR1 SGHTA and CDR2 FQGNSA. V lost 2 bases and J lost 3; bases outside the gene matches: 7. The CDR3 extends over 16 amino acids.

V is TRBV30 and J is TRBJ2-2; 12 nucleotides agree with TRBD1. In germline, CDR1 is GTSNPN, CDR2 SVGIG (reference sequence). The CDR3 totals 18 residues. V trimming: 1 base; J trimming: 0 bases; junction bases outside the gene matches: 6. CDR3 DNA sequence: TGTGCCTGGAGTGGGGACAGGGGGCCCCTTACGAACACCGGGGAGCTGTTTTTT. Residues: CAWSGDRGPLTNTGELFF.

In this sample, this clone turned up a few times. The genes are TRBV5-6 and TRBJ1-2; possible D gene TRBD1, 6 bases. Deletions cut 2 bases from V and 2 bases from J, with 10 bases between. The CDR3 covers 14 residues. In germline, CDR1 is SGHDT, CDR2 YYEEEE. The CDR3 sequence: CASSLPGTNYGYTF. The CDR3 bases are TGTGCCAGCAGCTTACCCGGGACAAACTATGGCTACACCTTC.

The V and J genes are TRBV5-6 and TRBJ1-1; D gene ambiguous. V was shortened by 0 bases and J by 4 bases, with 4 bases between the two germline ends. The CDR3 extends over 12 amino acids. Germline V gives CDR1 SGHDT, CDR2 YYEEEE. In DNA, the CDR3 is TGTGCCAGCAGCTTGGGTCTCACTGAAGCTTTCTTT. It encodes CASSLGLTEAFF.

This clone was counted once. The gene calls are TRBV19 and TRBJ1-4; D might be TRBD1 (5 bases). The germline V gene has CDR1 LNHDA and CDR2 SQIVND (reference sequence). The CDR3 has 16 residues. Trimming removed 3 bases from V and 0 bases from J, with 11 bases in between. The CDR3 nucleotides are TGTGCCAGTAGTATTCAGGGTGTTACAACTAATGAAAAACTGTTTTTT. Amino acid sequence: CASSIQGVTTNEKLFF.

V gene TRBV7-9 combines with J gene TRBJ1-3; 8 bases line up with TRBD1. CDR3 size: 15 residues. The germline CDR1 and CDR2 sequences are SEHNR and FQNEAQ (reference sequence). J was trimmed by 7 bases and V by 5 bases; bases with no gene match: 10. CDR3 DNA sequence: TGTGCCAGCAGCAAGACAGGGGTGAATGGGAACACCATATATTTT. It is translated as CASSKTGVNGNTIYF. Full variable domain (remainder filled in from reference TRBV7-9 and TRBJ1-3): DTGVSQNPRHKITKRGQNVTFRCDPISEHNRLYWYRQTLGQGPEFLTYFQNEAQLEKSRLLSDRFSAERPKGSFSTLEIQRTEQGDSAMYLCASSKTGVNGNTIYFGEGSWLTVV.

The CDR3 region is CASSLGNTIYF. The CDR3 nucleotides read TGTGCCAGTAGTCTTGGAAACACCATATATTTT. The chain joins TRBV19 to TRBJ1-3, with D unclear. CDR3 length: 11 amino acids. Germline assignment: CDR1 LNHDA and CDR2 SQIVND (reference sequence). Trimming took off 5 bases at V and 3 bases at J, with 2 bases between the two ends.

The DNA of the CDR3 is TGTGCCAGCAGTTTGACAGGGGTCTACTATGGCTACACCTTC. This gives the protein CASSLTGVYYGYTF. The gene calls are TRBV6-5 and TRBJ1-2; 8 positions agree with TRBD1. Germline V gives CDR1 MNHEY, CDR2 SVGAGI. Unmatched junction bases numbered 4, after V lost 4 bases and J lost 3 bases. This CDR3 has 14 residues.

The chain carries TRBV7-9 and TRBJ1-1; D is uncertain. The germline V gene has CDR1 SEHNR and CDR2 FQNEAQ (reference sequence). The CDR3 is 14 residues long. V was shortened by 5 bases and J by 2 bases, with 12 bases between the two germline ends. The CDR3 reads CASSQARTNTEAFF. CDR3 DNA sequence: TGTGCCAGCAGCCAAGCTAGAACTAACACTGAAGCTTTCTTT.

The chain carries TRBV6-6 and TRBJ1-6; D not resolved. CDR1 is MNHNY, CDR2 SVGAGI, per germline (reference sequence). The CDR3 sequence is 12 residues long. Trimming stripped 8 bases from V and 2 bases from J, with 4 bases between. The CDR3 bases are TGTGCCAGCGGCACCTATAATTCACCCCTCCACTTT. It encodes CASGTYNSPLHF.

The J gene is TRBJ2-7, the V gene TRBV27; TRBD1 aligns across 10 bases. CDR3 length: 13 residues. Germline V gives CDR1 MNHEY, CDR2 SMNVEV (reference sequence). V shed 10 bases and J 3 bases; nucleotides not matched to a gene: 6. CDR3 region: CATRQGAYYEQYF. The CDR3 bases are TGTGCCACCCGACAGGGGGCATACTACGAGCAGTACTTC.

The V gene is TRBV5-4, the J gene TRBJ2-2; 11 nucleotides align to TRBD2. V was pared by 5 bases and J by 5 bases, with 11 bases of the junction left unmatched. Germline-derived CDR1 and CDR2 are SGHNT and YYREEE (reference sequence). The CDR3 has 17 amino acids. The CDR3 DNA follows: TGTGCCAGCAGTCTTAGGAAGCCTAGCGGGGGGACCGGGGAGCTGTTTTTT. This codes for CASSLRKPSGGTGELFF.

The chain joins TRBV15 to TRBJ2-5; D gene unclear. V lost 0 bases and J 4 bases, leaving 3 bases between the germline ends. The CDR3 has 12 amino acids. Germline CDR1 and CDR2: LNHNV and YYDKDF (reference sequence). The CDR3 sequence: CATSRDGETQYF. CDR3 DNA sequence: TGTGCCACCAGCAGAGATGGAGAGACCCAGTACTTC.

This CDR3 is CATNRGAGGRYEQYF. In nucleotides, the CDR3 is TGTGCCACCAACCGAGGGGCAGGGGGTAGGTACGAGCAGTACTTC. This rearrangement joins TRBV2 to TRBJ2-7; 7 positions agree with TRBD1. The V gene end was trimmed by 10 bases and the J gene end by 4 bases; junction bases not matched to a gene: 16. The germline V gene has CDR1 SNHLY and CDR2 FYNNEI. The CDR3 covers 15 residues.

This chain uses TRBV10-3 with TRBJ1-1; perhaps TRBD1 as D (5 bases). Germline V gives CDR1 ENHRY, CDR2 SYGVKD. Trimming shortened V by 9 bases and J by 4 bases, and 18 bases separated the two germline ends. The CDR3 totals 14 residues. CDR3 region: CAITTGTKTTEAFF. Here the CDR3 DNA reads TGTGCCATTACTACCGGGACGAAGACCACTGAAGCTTTCTTT.

The rearrangement joins TRBV19 to TRBJ2-1; D is possibly TRBD1 (5 bases). Trimming removed 3 bases from V and 9 bases from J, with 15 bases in between. Germline assignment: CDR1 LNHDA and CDR2 SQIVND (reference sequence). The CDR3 runs to 14 residues. In nucleotides, the CDR3 is TGTGCCAGTAGTATCAGGGTGGATATCAGTGAGCAGTTCTTC. As protein: CASSIRVDISEQFF.

V gene TRBV5-4 combines with J gene TRBJ2-1, with TRBD2 as a possible D gene (5 bases). This CDR3 has 14 amino acids. The V and J ends lost 3 bases and 6 bases respectively, with 13 bases between them. Looked up from germline, CDR1 is SGHNT and CDR2 is YYREEE (reference sequence). The CDR3 DNA is TGTGCCAGCAGCTCTAGGACTGGCTTCAATGAGCAGTTCTTC. Encoded protein: CASSSRTGFNEQFF.

The rearrangement uses TRBV12-3 or TRBV12-4 and TRBJ1-6; D not resolved. Between the trimmed V and J ends, which lost 8 bases and 8 bases, there was a span of 13 bases. This CDR3 comprises 13 residues. This CDR3 reads CASRRQSHSPLHF. CDR3 coding DNA: TGTGCCAGCCGGAGGCAATCCCATTCACCCCTCCACTTT.

The rearrangement uses TRBV7-9 and TRBJ1-1, with D possibly being TRBD1 (5 bases). The CDR3 length is 16 residues. CDR1 is SEHNR, CDR2 FQNEAQ, per germline (reference sequence). Trimming removed 5 bases at V and 7 bases at J, with 23 bases between. CDR3 sequence reads: CASSSNSIRDRDEAFF. In nucleotides, the CDR3 is TGTGCCAGCAGCAGTAACTCAATCCGGGACCGAGATGAAGCTTTCTTT. The full variable domain, completed using reference TRBV7-9 and TRBJ1-1, is DTGVSQNPRHKITKRGQNVTFRCDPISEHNRLYWYRQTLGQGPEFLTYFQNEAQLEKSRLLSDRFSAERPKGSFSTLEIQRTEQGDSAMYLCASSSNSIRDRDEAFFGQGTRLTVV.

In this sample, this clone turned up a few times. The chain joins TRBV7-9 to TRBJ1-6; no clear D. Trimming left V 4 bases short and J 5 bases short, with 3 bases between. Germline V gives CDR1 SEHNR, CDR2 FQNEAQ (reference sequence). The CDR3 runs 12 residues. The CDR3 nucleotides are TGTGCCAGCAGCTCACATAATTCACCCCTCCACTTT. Amino acid sequence: CASSSHNSPLHF.

V usage is TRBV28 and J usage is TRBJ2-3; the match to TRBD2 covers 8 bases. Germline values: CDR1 MDHEN, CDR2 SYDVKM. The CDR3 extends over 16 amino acids. Trimming cost V 5 bases and J 2 bases; bases outside gene matches: 9. The CDR3 here is CASSQAGRGATDTQYF. The DNA of the CDR3 is TGTGCCAGCAGTCAGGCGGGGCGGGGGGCCACAGATACGCAGTATTTT.